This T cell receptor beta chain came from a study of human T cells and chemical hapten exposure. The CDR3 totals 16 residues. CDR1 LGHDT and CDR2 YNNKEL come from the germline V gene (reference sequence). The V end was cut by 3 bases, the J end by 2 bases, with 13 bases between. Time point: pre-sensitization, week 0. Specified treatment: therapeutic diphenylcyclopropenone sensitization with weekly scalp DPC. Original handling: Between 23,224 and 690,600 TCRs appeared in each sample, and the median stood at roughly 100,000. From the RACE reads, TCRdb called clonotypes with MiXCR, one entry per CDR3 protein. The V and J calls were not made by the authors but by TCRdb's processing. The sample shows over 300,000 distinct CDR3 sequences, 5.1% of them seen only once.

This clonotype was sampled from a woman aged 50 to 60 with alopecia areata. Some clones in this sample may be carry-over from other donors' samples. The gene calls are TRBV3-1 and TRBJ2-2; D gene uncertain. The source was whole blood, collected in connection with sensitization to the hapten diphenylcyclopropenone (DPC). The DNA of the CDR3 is TGTGCCAGCAGCCAGAGGAGCCCTACTAACACCGGGGAGCTGTTTTTT. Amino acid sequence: CASSQRSPTNTGELFF.